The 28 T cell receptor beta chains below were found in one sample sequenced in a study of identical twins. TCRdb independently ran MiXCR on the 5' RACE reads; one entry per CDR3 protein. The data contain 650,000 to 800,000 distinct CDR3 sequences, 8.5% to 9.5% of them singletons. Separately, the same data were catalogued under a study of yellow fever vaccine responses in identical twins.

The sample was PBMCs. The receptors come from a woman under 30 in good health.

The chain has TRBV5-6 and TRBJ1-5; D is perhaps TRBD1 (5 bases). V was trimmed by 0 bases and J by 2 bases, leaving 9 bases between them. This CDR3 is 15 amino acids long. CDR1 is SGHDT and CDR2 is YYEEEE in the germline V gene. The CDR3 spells CASSLAGVGNQPQHF. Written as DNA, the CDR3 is TGTGCCAGCAGCTTGGCGGGGGTGGGCAATCAGCCCCAGCATTTT.

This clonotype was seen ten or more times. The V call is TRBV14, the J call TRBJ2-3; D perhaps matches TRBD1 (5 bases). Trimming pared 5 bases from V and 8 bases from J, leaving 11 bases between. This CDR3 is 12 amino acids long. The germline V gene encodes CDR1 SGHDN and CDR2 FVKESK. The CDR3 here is CASSAGRGTQYF. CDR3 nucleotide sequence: TGTGCCAGCAGCGCAGGAAGGGGTACGCAGTATTTT.

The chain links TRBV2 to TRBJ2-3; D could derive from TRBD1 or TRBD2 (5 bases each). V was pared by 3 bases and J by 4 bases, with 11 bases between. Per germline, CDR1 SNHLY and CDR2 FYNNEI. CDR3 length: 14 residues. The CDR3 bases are TGTGCCAGCAGTGACCGTGGGGGAGCAGATACGCAGTATTTT. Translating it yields CASSDRGGADTQYF.

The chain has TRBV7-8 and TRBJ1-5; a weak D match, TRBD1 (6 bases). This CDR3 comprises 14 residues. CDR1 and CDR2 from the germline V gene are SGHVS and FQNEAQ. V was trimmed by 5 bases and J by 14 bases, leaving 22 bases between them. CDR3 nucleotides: TGTGCCAGCAGCCCAACGGAGGGGGTGGGGGCCAAGCATTTT. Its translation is CASSPTEGVGAKHF.

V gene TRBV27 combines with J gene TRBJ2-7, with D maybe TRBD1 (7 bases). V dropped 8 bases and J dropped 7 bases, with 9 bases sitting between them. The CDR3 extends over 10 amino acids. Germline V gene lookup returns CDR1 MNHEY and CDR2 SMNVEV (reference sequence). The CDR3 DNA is TGTGCCAGCTCAGGGGGGGAGCAGTACTTC. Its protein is CASSGGEQYF.

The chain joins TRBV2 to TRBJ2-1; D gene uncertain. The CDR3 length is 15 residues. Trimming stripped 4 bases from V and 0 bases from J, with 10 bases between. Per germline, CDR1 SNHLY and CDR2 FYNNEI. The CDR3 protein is CASSALESSYNEQFF. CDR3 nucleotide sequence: TGTGCCAGCAGTGCATTAGAGAGCTCCTACAATGAGCAGTTCTTC.

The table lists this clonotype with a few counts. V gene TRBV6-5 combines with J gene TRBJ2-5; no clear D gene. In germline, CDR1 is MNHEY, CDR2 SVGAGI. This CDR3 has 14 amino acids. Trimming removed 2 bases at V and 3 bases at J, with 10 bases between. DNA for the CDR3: TGTGCCAGCAGTTACACATACTCGGAAGAGACCCAGTACTTC. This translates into CASSYTYSEETQYF.

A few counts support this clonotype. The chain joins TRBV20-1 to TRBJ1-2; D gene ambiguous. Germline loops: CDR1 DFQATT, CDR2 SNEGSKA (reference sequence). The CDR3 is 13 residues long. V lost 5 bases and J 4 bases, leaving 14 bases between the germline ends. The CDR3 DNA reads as TGCAGTGCTCCTGAGGAGGGAGCCTATGGCTACACCTTC. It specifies CSAPEEGAYGYTF.

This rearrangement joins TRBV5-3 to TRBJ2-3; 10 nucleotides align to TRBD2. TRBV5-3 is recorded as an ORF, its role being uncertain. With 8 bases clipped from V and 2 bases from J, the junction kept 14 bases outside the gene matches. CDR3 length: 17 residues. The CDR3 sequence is CARSLGVGLADTDTQYF. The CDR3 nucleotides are TGTGCCAGGAGCCTCGGGGTAGGACTAGCGGACACAGATACGCAGTATTTT.

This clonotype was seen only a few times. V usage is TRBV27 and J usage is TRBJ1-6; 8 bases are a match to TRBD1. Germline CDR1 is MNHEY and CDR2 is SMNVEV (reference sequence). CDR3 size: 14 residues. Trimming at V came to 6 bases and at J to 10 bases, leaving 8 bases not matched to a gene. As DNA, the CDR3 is TGTGCCAGCAGAAAAGGACAGGGTAACTCACCCCTCCACTTT. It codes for CASRKGQGNSPLHF.

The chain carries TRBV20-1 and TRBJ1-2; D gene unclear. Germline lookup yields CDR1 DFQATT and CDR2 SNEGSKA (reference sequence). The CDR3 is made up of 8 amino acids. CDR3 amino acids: CSDLGYTF. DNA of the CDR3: TGCAGCGACCTAGGCTACACCTTC.

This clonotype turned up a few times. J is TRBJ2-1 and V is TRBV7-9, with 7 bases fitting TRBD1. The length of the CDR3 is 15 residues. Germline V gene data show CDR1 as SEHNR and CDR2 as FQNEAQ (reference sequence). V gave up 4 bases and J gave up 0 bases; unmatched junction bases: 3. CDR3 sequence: CASSSGQRSYNEQFF. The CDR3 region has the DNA TGTGCCAGCAGCTCGGGACAGCGCTCCTACAATGAGCAGTTCTTC.

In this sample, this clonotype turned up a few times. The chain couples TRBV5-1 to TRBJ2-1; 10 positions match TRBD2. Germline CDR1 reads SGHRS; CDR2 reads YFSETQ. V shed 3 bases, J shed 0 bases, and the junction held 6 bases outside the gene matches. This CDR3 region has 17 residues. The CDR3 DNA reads TGCGCCAGCAGCTCAGCTCGACTAGCGGGCTCCTACAATGAGCAGTTCTTC. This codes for CASSSARLAGSYNEQFF.

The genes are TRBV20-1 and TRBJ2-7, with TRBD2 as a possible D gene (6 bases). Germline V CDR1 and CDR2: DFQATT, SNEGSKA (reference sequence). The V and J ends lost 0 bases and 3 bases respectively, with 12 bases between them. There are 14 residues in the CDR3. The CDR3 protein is CSARDRAGRYEQYF. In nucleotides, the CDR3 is TGCAGTGCTAGAGATCGAGCGGGCCGCTACGAGCAGTACTTC.

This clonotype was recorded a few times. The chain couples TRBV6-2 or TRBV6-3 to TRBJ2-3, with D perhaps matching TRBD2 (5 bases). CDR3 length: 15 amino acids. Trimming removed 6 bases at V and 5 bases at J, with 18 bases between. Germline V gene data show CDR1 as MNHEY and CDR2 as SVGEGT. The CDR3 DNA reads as TGTGCCAGCAGAACGGAGATAATAGGGAGAGATACGCAGTATTTT. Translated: CASRTEIIGRDTQYF.

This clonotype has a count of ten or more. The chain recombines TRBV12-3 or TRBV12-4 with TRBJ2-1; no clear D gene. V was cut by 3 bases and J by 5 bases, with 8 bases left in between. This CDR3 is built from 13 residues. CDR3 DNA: TGTGCCAGCAGTTTGTTCCAGAACAATGAGCAGTTCTTC. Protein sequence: CASSLFQNNEQFF.

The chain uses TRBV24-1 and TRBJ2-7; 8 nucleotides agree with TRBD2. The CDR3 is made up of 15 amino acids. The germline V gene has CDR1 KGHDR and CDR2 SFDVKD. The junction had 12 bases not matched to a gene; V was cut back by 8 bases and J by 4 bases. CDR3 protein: CATTRKGLVVYEQYF. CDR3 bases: TGTGCCACCACCAGAAAGGGACTAGTTGTTTACGAGCAGTACTTC.

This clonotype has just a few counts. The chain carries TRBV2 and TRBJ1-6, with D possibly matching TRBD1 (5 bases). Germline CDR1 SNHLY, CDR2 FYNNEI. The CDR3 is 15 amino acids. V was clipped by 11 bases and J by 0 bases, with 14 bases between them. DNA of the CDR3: TGTGCCGGCCAGAGGGGTCACTCCTATAATTCACCCCTCCACTTT. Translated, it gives CAGQRGHSYNSPLHF. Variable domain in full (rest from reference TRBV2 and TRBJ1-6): EPEVTQTPSHQVTQMGQEVILRCVPISNHLYFYWYRQILGQKVEFLVSFYNNEISEKSEIFDDQFSVERPDGSNFTLKIRSTKLEDSAMYFCAGQRGHSYNSPLHFGNGTRLTVT.

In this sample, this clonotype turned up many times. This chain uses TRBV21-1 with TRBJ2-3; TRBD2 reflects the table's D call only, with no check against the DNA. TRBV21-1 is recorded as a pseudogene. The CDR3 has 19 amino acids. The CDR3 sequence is CASTHIPHPVDSYTDTQYF. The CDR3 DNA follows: TGTGCCAGCACCCATATTCCCCACCCGGTAGACAGCTATACAGATACGCAGTATTTT.

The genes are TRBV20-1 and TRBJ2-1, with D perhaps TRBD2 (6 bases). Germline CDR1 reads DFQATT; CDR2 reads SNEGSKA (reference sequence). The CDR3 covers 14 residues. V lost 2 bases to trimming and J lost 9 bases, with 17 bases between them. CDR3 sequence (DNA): TGCAGTGCTAGATGGGACTCCAGCCGTGGTGAGCAGTTCTTC. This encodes CSARWDSSRGEQFF.

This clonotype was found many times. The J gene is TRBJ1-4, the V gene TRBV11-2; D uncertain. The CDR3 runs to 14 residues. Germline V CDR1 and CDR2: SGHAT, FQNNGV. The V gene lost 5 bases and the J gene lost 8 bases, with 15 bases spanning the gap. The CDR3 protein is CASSPMESGEKLFF. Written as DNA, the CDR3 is TGTGCCAGCAGCCCCATGGAATCGGGGGAAAAACTGTTTTTT.

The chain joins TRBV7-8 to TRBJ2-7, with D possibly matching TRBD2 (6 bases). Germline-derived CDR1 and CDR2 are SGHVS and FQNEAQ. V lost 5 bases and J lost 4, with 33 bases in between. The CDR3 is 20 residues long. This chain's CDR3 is CASSPTIGSRSGTHYYEQYF. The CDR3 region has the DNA TGTGCCAGCAGCCCCACTATTGGCTCCCGTAGCGGAACACATTATTACGAGCAGTACTTC.

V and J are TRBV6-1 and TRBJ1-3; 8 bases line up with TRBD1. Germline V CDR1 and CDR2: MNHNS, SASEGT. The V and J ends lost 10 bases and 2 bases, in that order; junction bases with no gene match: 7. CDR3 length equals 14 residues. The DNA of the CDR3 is TGTGCCACCAAAAACAGGGGGACTGGAAACACCATATATTTT. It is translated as CATKNRGTGNTIYF.

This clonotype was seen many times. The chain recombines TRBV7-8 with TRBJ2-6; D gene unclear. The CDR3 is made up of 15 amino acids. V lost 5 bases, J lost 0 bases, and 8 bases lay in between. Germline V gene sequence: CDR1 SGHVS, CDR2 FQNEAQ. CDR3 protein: CASSPSSSGANVLTF. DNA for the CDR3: TGTGCCAGCAGCCCGAGTAGCTCTGGGGCCAACGTCCTGACTTTC.

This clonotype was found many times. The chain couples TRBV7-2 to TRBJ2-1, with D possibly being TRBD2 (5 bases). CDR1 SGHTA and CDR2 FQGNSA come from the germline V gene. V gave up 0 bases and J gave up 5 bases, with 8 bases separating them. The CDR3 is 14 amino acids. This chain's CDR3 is CASSLAPGNNEQFF. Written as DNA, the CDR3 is TGTGCCAGCAGCTTAGCACCGGGGAACAATGAGCAGTTCTTC.

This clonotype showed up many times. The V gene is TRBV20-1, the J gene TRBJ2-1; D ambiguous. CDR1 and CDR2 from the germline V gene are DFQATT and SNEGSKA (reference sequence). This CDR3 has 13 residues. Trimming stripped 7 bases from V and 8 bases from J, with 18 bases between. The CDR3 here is CSVPDPGFDEQFF. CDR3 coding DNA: TGCAGTGTCCCCGACCCTGGTTTTGATGAGCAGTTCTTC.

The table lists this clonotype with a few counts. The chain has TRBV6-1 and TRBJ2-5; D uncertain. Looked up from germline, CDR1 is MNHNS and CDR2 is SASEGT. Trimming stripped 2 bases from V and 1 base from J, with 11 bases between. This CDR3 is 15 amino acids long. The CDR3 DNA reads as TGTGCCAGCAGTGAATGGGTAATGGGCCAAGAGACCCAGTACTTC. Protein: CASSEWVMGQETQYF.

The CDR3 spells CASSARDRGTDTQYF. CDR3 sequence (DNA): TGTGCCAGCAGCGCCCGGGACAGAGGCACAGATACGCAGTATTTT. This rearrangement joins TRBV7-9 to TRBJ2-3, with TRBD1 matching 7 bases. J was trimmed by 1 base and V by 5 bases; bases with no gene match: 6. The CDR3 runs to 15 residues. Germline CDR1 is SEHNR and CDR2 is FQNEAQ (reference sequence).